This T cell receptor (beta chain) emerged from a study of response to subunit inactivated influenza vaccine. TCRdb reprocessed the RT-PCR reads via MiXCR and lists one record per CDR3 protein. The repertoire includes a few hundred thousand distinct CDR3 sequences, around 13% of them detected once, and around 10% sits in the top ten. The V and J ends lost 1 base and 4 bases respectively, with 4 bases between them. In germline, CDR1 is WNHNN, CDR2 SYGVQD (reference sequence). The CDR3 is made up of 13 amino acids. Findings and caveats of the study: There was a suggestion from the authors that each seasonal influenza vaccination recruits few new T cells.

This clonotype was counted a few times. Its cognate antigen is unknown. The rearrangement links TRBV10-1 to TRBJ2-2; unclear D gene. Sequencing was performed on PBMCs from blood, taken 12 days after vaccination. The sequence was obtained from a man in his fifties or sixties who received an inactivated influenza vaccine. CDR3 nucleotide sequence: TGCGCCAGCAGTGAGTTGATCACCGGGGAGCTGTTTTTT. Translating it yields CASSELITGELFF.